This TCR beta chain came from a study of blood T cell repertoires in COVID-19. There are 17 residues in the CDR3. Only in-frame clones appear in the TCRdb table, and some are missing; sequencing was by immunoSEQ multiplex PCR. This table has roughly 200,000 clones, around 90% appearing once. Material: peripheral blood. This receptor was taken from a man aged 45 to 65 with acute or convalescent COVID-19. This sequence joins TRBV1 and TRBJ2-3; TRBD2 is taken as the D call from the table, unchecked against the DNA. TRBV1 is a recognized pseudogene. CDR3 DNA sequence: TGCACCAGCAGCCAAGATACTAGCGACGGGCGCACAGATACGCAGTATTTT. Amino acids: CTSSQDTSDGRTDTQYF.